This paragraph covers one T cell receptor beta chain sequence. With 60 Vbeta and 13 Jbeta primers, the PCR was carried out. Measured with immunoSEQ multiplex PCR; TCRdb has only the in-frame clones, and not every one. The sample has roughly 200,000 clones, around 83% seen once. V was clipped by 5 bases and J by 5 bases, with 16 bases between them. The V gene's germline CDR1 is SSHAT and CDR2 FNYEAQ (reference sequence). The CDR3 runs 15 residues. This sample was included in a study of cytomegalovirus exposure and HLA in healthy donors. This chain joins TRBV7-7 and TRBJ2-1; TRBD2 might be the D (6 bases). The sequence was collected from a woman in her thirties or forties in good health and CMV-seronegative. The source material was PBMCs. CDR3 DNA sequence: TGTGCCAGCAGCCCAGCGGGCCCGAAGGACAATGAGCAGTTCTTC. Translated: CASSPAGPKDNEQFF.